Listed below are T cell receptor beta chains from one sample, sequenced in a study of control samples from healthy donors and cancer patients. Profiled with immunoSEQ multiplex PCR; TCRdb holds only in-frame clones, not every one. Of around 100,000 clones listed, about nine tenths are singletons. Sequencing input: blood. The receptor set was obtained from a woman between 18 and 30 years old in good health. The CDR3 runs from the conserved cysteine through the conserved F or W. Each record gives: D gene, V gene, J gene, clone size, CDR3 DNA, CDR3 protein. The D gene is left open where the match is weak. Expanded clones are given a class, and other clones once, few, many or no size at all.

>TRBD2|TRBV5-1|TRBJ2-7|.
TGCGCCAGCAGCTTTGATACTAGCGGGGGGCTCAACTACGAGCAGTACTTC
CASSFDTSGGLNYEQYF
>.|TRBV7-8|TRBJ2-5|.
TGTGCCAGCAGCACGACAGGAGAGACCCAGTACTTC
CASSTTGETQYF
>TRBD2|TRBV7-2|TRBJ2-3|.
TGTGCCAGCAGCTTCCGAGCGGGGGGCACAGATACGCAGTATTTT
CASSFRAGGTDTQYF
>.|TRBV9|TRBJ1-2|.
TGTGCCAGCAGCCCTAGTGGGGGAACTAACTATGGCTACACCTTC
CASSPSGGTNYGYTF
>.|TRBV18|TRBJ2-7|.
TGTGCCAGCTCACCAGGGCCGTCTGGGGAGCAGTACTTC
CASSPGPSGEQYF
>.|TRBV24-1|TRBJ1-1|once
TGTGCCACCAGTGGCCCCCGGGGTATGCACACTGAAGCTTTCTTT
CATSGPRGMHTEAFF
>TRBD2|TRBV7-3|TRBJ2-1|.
TGTGCCAGCAGCTTAACTCCTAGCGGGGGGGCAAGGGAGCAGTTCTTC
CASSLTPSGGAREQFF
>TRBD2|TRBV20-1|TRBJ2-5|.
TGCAGTGCTAGTGAGTTTCGAGCGGGGGTTCAAGAGACCCAGTACTTC
CSASEFRAGVQETQYF
>.|TRBV29-1|TRBJ1-2|.
TGCAGCGTTGCTCCGACAGAGTCACATGGCTACACCTTC
CSVAPTESHGYTF
>.|TRBV6-5|TRBJ1-1|.
TGTGCCAGCAGTTACAACAGGGAGAACACTGAAGCTTTCTTT
CASSYNRENTEAFF
>.|TRBV6-5|TRBJ2-5|.
TGTGCCACTCACCGGGACTACCAAGAGACCCAGTACTTC
CATHRDYQETQYF
>.|TRBV5-1|TRBJ1-2|few
TGCGCCAGCAGTGTGGACACCTCGTATGGCTACACCTTC
CASSVDTSYGYTF
>.|TRBV9|TRBJ2-1|.
TGTGCCAGCAGCCAGAGCCGGGGCCTTACCTACAATGAGCAGTTCTTC
CASSQSRGLTYNEQFF
>.|TRBV19|TRBJ1-2|.
TGTGCCAGTAGATCAGGGTCGACCTATGGCTACACCTTC
CASRSGSTYGYTF
>.|TRBV2|TRBJ1-2|.
TGTGCCAGCAGTGACAGGGGTAACTATGGCTACACCTTC
CASSDRGNYGYTF
>TRBD1|TRBV2|TRBJ1-2|.
TGTGCCAGCAGTGCCGGGACAGGGAATGGCTACACCTTC
CASSAGTGNGYTF
>.|TRBV9|TRBJ2-1|.
TGTGCCAGCAGCGTAGAGGCCTACAATGAGCAGTTCTTC
CASSVEAYNEQFF
>.|TRBV4-1|TRBJ1-1|.
TGCGCCAGCAGCCACGCCTGGGGCAGTCGAGTGGAAGCTTTCTTT
CASSHAWGSRVEAFF
>.|TRBV6-6|TRBJ1-2|.
TGTGCCAGCACCGAACTCACGTCTGTAGGGGATTATGGCTACACCTTC
CASTELTSVGDYGYTF
>.|TRBV5-1|TRBJ2-2|.
TGCGCCAGCAGCTTTTCGGGGGAGCTGTTTTTT
CASSFSGELFF
>.|TRBV7-6|TRBJ1-2|once
TGTGCCAGCAGCCGGGATGAGGGGCATAACTATGGCTACACCTTC
CASSRDEGHNYGYTF
>.|TRBV5-4|TRBJ2-7|few
TGTGCCAGCAGCCGATGGGACGAGCAGTACTTC
CASSRWDEQYF
>TRBD2|TRBV6-6|TRBJ2-5|once
TGTGCCAGCAGTTTGACTAAGGGACTAAAAGAGACCCAGTACTTC
CASSLTKGLKETQYF
>TRBD1|TRBV5-6|TRBJ1-6|.
TGTGCCAGCAGCTTGGCCGGACAGGGCTCCTCACCCCTCCACTTT
CASSLAGQGSSPLHF
>.|TRBV11-1|TRBJ1-1|.
TGTGCCAGCAGCTTAATAAGTGGGACTGAAGCTTTCTTT
CASSLISGTEAFF
>.|TRBV27|TRBJ2-7|.
TGTGCCAGCAGTCACAGGGAGGAAGGCTCCTACGAGCAGTACTTC
CASSHREEGSYEQYF
>.|TRBV4-1|TRBJ1-2|.
TGCGCCAGCAGCCAAGAAGCGTCCTATGGCTACACCTTC
CASSQEASYGYTF
>.|TRBV12-3/TRBV12-4|TRBJ1-2|.
TGTGCCAGCAGTTTTGGACAGAACAATGGCTACACCTTC
CASSFGQNNGYTF
>.|TRBV4-1|TRBJ1-2|.
TGCGCCAGCAGCCAGGACACAGGGAACGTCTACTATGGCTACACCTTC
CASSQDTGNVYYGYTF
>.|TRBV6-4|TRBJ2-3|.
TGTGCCAGCAGTGACTCCCCAACAGATACGCAGTATTTT
CASSDSPTDTQYF
>TRBD1|TRBV6-1|TRBJ1-1|.
TGTGCCAGCAGTGCACAACCGGGACAGGTGAACTTGAACACTGAAGCTTTCTTT
CASSAQPGQVNLNTEAFF
>TRBD1|TRBV5-1|TRBJ2-5|.
TGCGCCAGCAGTTCAGGACAGGTCGGGGAGACCCAGTACTTC
CASSSGQVGETQYF
>TRBD2|TRBV27|TRBJ2-3|.
TGTGCCAGCAGTTCCCAGCGGGGGGCTTTAACAGATACGCAGTATTTT
CASSSQRGALTDTQYF